This TCR beta chain came from a study of control samples from healthy donors and cancer patients. TCRdb's table, derived via immunoSEQ multiplex PCR, lists solely in-frame clones and lacks some. The table records about 130,000 clones, about nine tenths of them present only once. The V gene end was trimmed by 3 bases and the J gene end by 5 bases; junction bases not matched to a gene: 0. The CDR3 extends over 13 amino acids. Germline CDR1 is SGHTA and CDR2 is FQGNSA. The clonotype comes from a man in his late teens or twenties in good health. This sequence joins TRBV7-2 and TRBJ2-4; TRBD1 agrees at 8 bases. The sample was blood. The CDR3 sequence is CASSLGQENIQYF. Written as DNA, the CDR3 is TGTGCCAGCAGCTTGGGACAGGAAAACATTCAGTACTTC.